The 10 T cell receptor beta chains below come from one sample, sequenced in a study of shared clonotypes between healthy human individuals (dated by TCRdb to about 2020). Library creation used the immunoSEQ multiplex PCR assay. TCRdb limited this immuneACCESS table to in-frame rearrangements with V and J called. A share of clones is missing; checked studies link under half to unresolved V genes, and the rest is unexplained. A total of roughly 2.5 million clones appear in this sample, over 85% of them only once. The ten largest clones capture 0.14% of the sample. The sequenced sample consisted of naive CD4+ T cells sorted from blood. The sample's cell subset or site label, in plain terms: CD45RA+ positively selected. These receptors were obtained from a young man in good health.

This sequence joins TRBV5-6 and TRBJ2-5; D is unresolved. In germline, CDR1 is SGHDT, CDR2 YYEEEE. CDR3 length: 13 amino acids. Trimming stripped 7 bases from V and 5 bases from J, with 15 bases between. Here the CDR3 reads CASSRTPPETQYF. The CDR3 bases are TGTGCCAGCTCCAGGACGCCGCCCGAGACCCAGTACTTC.

J is TRBJ2-1 and V is TRBV28; a weak D match, TRBD1 (5 bases). V was clipped by 5 bases and J by 7 bases, with 9 bases between them. Germline V gene data show CDR1 as MDHEN and CDR2 as SYDVKM. CDR3 length: 12 amino acids. CDR3 region: CASSHRLNEQFF. In nucleotides, the CDR3 is TGTGCCAGCAGTCACAGGTTAAATGAGCAGTTCTTC.

On this clone: In the same sample, other DNA sequences code for this CDR3. The CDR3 is CSVVRGGTDTQYF. The CDR3 DNA follows: TGCAGCGTTGTCCGGGGTGGCACAGATACGCAGTATTTT. The chain combines TRBV29-1 with TRBJ2-3; possible D gene TRBD2, 5 bases. Germline V lookup: CDR1 SQVTM, CDR2 ANQGSEA. The CDR3 covers 13 residues. V was clipped by 4 bases and J by 1 base, with 9 bases between them.

This rearrangement joins TRBV27 to TRBJ2-7; 10 bases align to TRBD1. Per germline, CDR1 MNHEY and CDR2 SMNVEV (reference sequence). This CDR3 region has 15 residues. With V trimmed by 6 bases and J by 5 bases, 10 bases remained unmatched. The CDR3 nucleotides are TGTGCCAGCAGCGCATTTGGGACAGGGGTCGACGAGCAGTACTTC. Translated: CASSAFGTGVDEQYF.

This chain uses TRBV29-1 with TRBJ1-4; tentatively, D is TRBD1 (6 bases). This CDR3 has 13 amino acids. Trimming stripped 7 bases from V and 8 bases from J, with 17 bases between. Germline CDR1 is SQVTM and CDR2 is ANQGSEA. The CDR3 sequence: CSASSGAREKLFF. CDR3 DNA: TGCAGCGCCTCATCAGGGGCTCGCGAAAAACTGTTTTTT.

The chain uses TRBV6-5 and TRBJ2-7; no firm D call. CDR3 length equals 13 residues. The V end lost 10 bases, the J end lost 3 bases, and 16 bases lay between the germline ends. Germline V gives CDR1 MNHEY, CDR2 SVGAGI. CDR3 in amino acids: CATHDRSGYEQYF. The CDR3 coding sequence is TGTGCCACACATGACCGATCGGGCTACGAGCAGTACTTC.

For this clone: One end of the junction fails to match germline, which may point to a read error. CDR3 bases: TGTGCCAGCAGCTTTTCCGGGACAGGGGAGTCACCCCCCCACTTT. It specifies CASSFSGTGESPPHF. J is TRBJ1-6 and V is TRBV7-9, with 10 bases matching TRBD1. Germline assignment: CDR1 SEHNR and CDR2 FQNEAQ (reference sequence). The CDR3 contains 15 residues.

V is TRBV27 and J is TRBJ2-1, with TRBD2 as a possible D gene (5 bases). Per germline, CDR1 MNHEY and CDR2 SMNVEV (reference sequence). The CDR3 runs to 17 residues. Trimming removed 1 base at V and 1 base at J, with 14 bases between. DNA of the CDR3: TGTGCCAGCAGTTTATGGCCGAGGGTGGGGTCCTACAATGAGCAGTTCTTC. Protein product: CASSLWPRVGSYNEQFF.

For the CDR3, the DNA is TGTGCCAGCAGCGCGTCAGGGGGCGCCTCAGATACGCAGTATTTT. This sequence encodes CASSASGGASDTQYF. V gene TRBV25-1 combines with J gene TRBJ2-3; 8 bases match TRBD1. CDR1 and CDR2 (germline): MGHDK, SYGVNS. This CDR3 is built from 15 residues. V was clipped by 6 bases and J by 4 bases; unmatched bases: 9. Using reference TRBV25-1 and TRBJ2-3 for the parts outside the CDR3, the full variable domain is EADIYQTPRYLVIGTGKKITLECSQTMGHDKMYWYQQDPGMELHLIHYSYGVNSTEKGDLSSESTVSRIRTEHFPLTLESARPSHTSQYLCASSASGGASDTQYFGPGTRLTVL.

The rearrangement links TRBV5-4 to TRBJ1-3; maybe TRBD1 (5 bases). Per germline, CDR1 SGHNT and CDR2 YYREEE (reference sequence). This CDR3 is 15 amino acids long. V was cut by 2 bases and J by 4 bases, with 13 bases left in between. The DNA of the CDR3 is TGTGCCAGCAGCTTTCAAGGGGTGGACGGAAACACCATATATTTT. Protein sequence: CASSFQGVDGNTIYF.